The T cell receptor (beta chain) described here comes from a study of graft-versus-host responses after intestinal transplantation. Background on the study: Anti-thymocyte globulin induction preceded 2 to 4 years of tacrolimus and steroid maintenance in all recipients.

Generated by immunoSEQ multiplex PCR, the TCRdb table keeps only in-frame clones and is missing some. This table has tens of thousands of clones, 70% to 90% appearing once. Concerning this clone: The antigen is unknown.

Whole-study results and caveats: Where graft-donor T cell macrochimerism was present, patients had high graft-versus-host to host-versus-graft clonal ratios in allografts.

The CDR3 runs to 17 residues. Germline assignment: CDR1 SGHRS and CDR2 YFSETQ. V lost 5 bases, J lost 0 bases, and 18 bases lay in between. The sequence was collected from a human donor who received an intestinal transplant. Sequenced here: unstimulated CD8+ T cells sorted from spleen or lymph node cells, sampled before intestinal transplant. This sequence joins TRBV5-1 and TRBJ2-1, with D tentatively TRBD1 (6 bases). CDR3 region: CASSSRGHLSSYNEQFF. The CDR3, as DNA: TGCGCCAGCAGTTCAAGGGGACACCTTAGCTCCTACAATGAGCAGTTCTTC.